The 30 T cell receptor beta chains below were found in one sample sequenced in a study of OX40 agonist ivuxolimab in advanced cancers. TCRdb's table, derived via immunoSEQ multiplex PCR, lists solely in-frame clones and lacks some. The sample holds approximately 74,000 clones, about 80% seen once. The sequences come from CD4+ or CD8+ T cells sorted from blood, collected in a trial of the OX40 agonist ivuxolimab. The receptor source for this set is an adult with an advanced solid tumor such as melanoma, head and neck, liver or kidney cancer.

The chain uses TRBV14 and TRBJ1-6, with D tentatively TRBD1 (5 bases). Germline CDR1 SGHDN, CDR2 FVKESK. V lost 3 bases, J lost 5 bases, and 8 bases lay in between. This CDR3 comprises 14 residues. The CDR3 sequence is CASSHGGNNSPLHF. CDR3 sequence (DNA): TGTGCCAGCAGCCACGGGGGAAATAATTCACCCCTCCACTTT.

The gene calls are TRBV28 and TRBJ1-1; perhaps TRBD1 as D (6 bases). V gave up 6 bases and J gave up 0 bases, with 17 bases separating them. Germline assignment: CDR1 MDHEN and CDR2 SYDVKM. The CDR3 is made up of 16 amino acids. The chain's CDR3 is CASRALGGLVNTEAFF. The CDR3 DNA sequence: TGTGCCAGCAGGGCTCTGGGGGGGCTCGTGAACACTGAAGCTTTCTTT.

The chain couples TRBV9 to TRBJ1-2; TRBD1 matches 7 bases. The CDR3 is made up of 15 amino acids. Germline-derived CDR1 and CDR2 are SGDLS and YYNGEE. J gave up 5 bases and V 3 bases, and 10 bases lay outside the gene matches. The CDR3 sequence: CASSADRAPFYGYTF. The CDR3 bases are TGTGCCAGCAGCGCAGACAGGGCACCTTTTTATGGCTACACCTTC.

In its sample, this clone was seen once. The gene calls are TRBV14 and TRBJ1-3; perhaps TRBD1 as D (5 bases). The germline V gene has CDR1 SGHDN and CDR2 FVKESK. This CDR3 region has 15 residues. Trimming shortened V by 8 bases and J by 0 bases, and 14 bases separated the two germline ends. The CDR3 reads CASRPPGNSGNTIYF. CDR3 DNA: TGTGCCAGCCGGCCGCCAGGGAACTCTGGAAACACCATATATTTT.

This chain connects TRBV7-9 to TRBJ2-1; 7 nucleotides agree with TRBD1. Trimming removed 1 base from V and 7 bases from J; junction bases left unmatched: 4. CDR1 is SEHNR, CDR2 FQNEAQ, per germline (reference sequence). The length of the CDR3 is 14 residues. The CDR3 DNA sequence: TGTGCCAGCAGCTTAGGCCAGGGGGTAAATGAGCAGTTCTTC. Translated: CASSLGQGVNEQFF.

The rearrangement links TRBV2 to TRBJ2-5, with D tentatively TRBD2 (6 bases). The V end lost 7 bases, the J end lost 7 bases, and 22 bases lay between the germline ends. Germline V lookup: CDR1 SNHLY, CDR2 FYNNEI. The CDR3 covers 15 residues. CDR3 region: CASTAGSRQESTQYF. The CDR3 DNA reads TGTGCCAGCACGGCGGGGTCGCGCCAAGAGTCGACCCAGTACTTC.

This chain joins TRBV18 and TRBJ2-5; tentative D call: TRBD1 (6 bases). V lost 1 base to trimming and J lost 1 base, with 16 bases between them. Germline CDR1 and CDR2: KGHSH and LQKENI. This CDR3 spans 17 amino acids. The CDR3 reads CASSPLRRTDFQETQYF. The CDR3 DNA follows: TGTGCCAGCTCACCACTCCGGAGGACAGACTTCCAAGAGACCCAGTACTTC. The whole variable domain, filled in from reference TRBV18 and TRBJ2-5, reads NAGVMQNPRHLVRRRGQEARLRCSPMKGHSHVYWYRQLPEEGLKFMVYLQKENIIDESGMPKERFSAEFPKEGPSILRIQQVVRGDSAAYFCASSPLRRTDFQETQYFGPGTRLLVL.

Written as DNA, the CDR3 is TGCGCCAGCAGACACCTGGGCGATCAGCCCCAGCATTTT. Translated, it gives CASRHLGDQPQHF. This chain links TRBV10-2 with TRBJ1-5; D remains ambiguous. Germline V gene lookup returns CDR1 WSHSY and CDR2 SAAADI. The CDR3 contains 13 residues. V dropped 6 bases and J dropped 5 bases, with 11 bases sitting between them.

The V gene is TRBV18, the J gene TRBJ2-2; 7 bases align to TRBD1. CDR1 and CDR2 (germline): KGHSH, LQKENI. The CDR3 contains 15 residues. V lost 5 bases, J lost 1 base, and 4 bases stayed unmatched. The CDR3 loop is CASSSDRVNTGELFF. CDR3 DNA: TGTGCCAGCTCATCCGACAGGGTGAACACCGGGGAGCTGTTTTTT.

The chain recombines TRBV2 with TRBJ2-7; D ambiguous. The length of the CDR3 is 12 residues. Germline CDR1 is SNHLY and CDR2 is FYNNEI. Trimming took off 3 bases at V and 6 bases at J, with 9 bases between the two ends. The CDR3 nucleotides read TGTGCCAGCAGTGAGCATCGGTTCGAGCAGTACTTC. Amino acids: CASSEHRFEQYF.

This sequence joins TRBV28 and TRBJ1-2; D uncertain. V was pared by 5 bases and J by 3 bases, with 13 bases between. CDR1 and CDR2 (germline): MDHEN, SYDVKM. The CDR3 loop spans 14 amino acids. CDR3 sequence reads: CASSPSDWDYGYTF. The DNA of the CDR3 is TGTGCCAGCAGTCCCTCGGACTGGGACTATGGCTACACCTTC.

The chain carries TRBV7-2 and TRBJ2-7; a possible D gene is TRBD2 (6 bases). Trimming removed 1 base from V and 2 bases from J, with 12 bases in between. Germline lookup yields CDR1 SGHTA and CDR2 FQGNSA. The CDR3 sequence is 15 residues long. The CDR3 DNA follows: TGTGCCAGCAGCTTAGGCGGGGCGGTTCCCTACGAGCAGTACTTC. Residues: CASSLGGAVPYEQYF. Full variable domain (rest looked up from reference TRBV7-2 and TRBJ2-7): GAGVSQSPSNKVTEKGKDVELRCDPISGHTALYWYRQSLGQGLEFLIYFQGNSAPDKSGLPSDRFSAERTGGSVSTLTIQRTQQEDSAVYLCASSLGGAVPYEQYFGPGTRLTVT.

V usage is TRBV28 and J usage is TRBJ2-2, with D hard to call. Trimming cost V 6 bases and J 4 bases, with 9 bases left between them. Germline V gene data show CDR1 as MDHEN and CDR2 as SYDVKM. CDR3 length equals 13 residues. The CDR3 protein is CASRRQPTGELFF. The CDR3 DNA sequence: TGTGCCAGCAGAAGACAACCCACCGGGGAGCTGTTTTTT.

The V and J genes are TRBV5-1 and TRBJ1-2; 7 nucleotides match TRBD1. The CDR3 is 14 amino acids. Looked up from germline, CDR1 is SGHRS and CDR2 is YFSETQ. The J segment lost 0 bases and the V segment lost 3 bases, leaving 2 bases of the junction unmatched. Written as DNA, the CDR3 is TGCGCCAGCAGCTGGGGGACAGCTAACTATGGCTACACCTTC. This encodes CASSWGTANYGYTF.

This chain connects TRBV7-9 to TRBJ2-7; 8 nucleotides agree with TRBD1. CDR3 length equals 12 residues. After removal of 5 bases from V and 11 bases from J, the junction contained 8 bases not matched to a gene. CDR1 SEHNR and CDR2 FQNEAQ come from the germline V gene (reference sequence). CDR3 in DNA: TGTGCCAGCAGCCCAAGTCAGGGACAGGAGTACTTC. Its translation is CASSPSQGQEYF.

The genes are TRBV27 and TRBJ2-1; unclear D gene. The CDR3 length is 12 residues. V was clipped by 5 bases and J by 8 bases, with 10 bases between them. Germline V gene lookup returns CDR1 MNHEY and CDR2 SMNVEV (reference sequence). For the CDR3, the DNA is TGTGCCAGCAGTGTCCCCCCGCATGAGCAGTTCTTC. Amino acids: CASSVPPHEQFF.

The chain recombines TRBV21-1 with TRBJ1-4; no DNA check was done on the table's D call, TRBD1. TRBV21-1 is a recognized pseudogene. This CDR3 has 17 residues. The CDR3 DNA follows: TGTGCCAGCAGCAAAGAAGGGACAGGGGGCTTTAATGAAAAACTGTTTTTT. Amino acid sequence: CASSKEGTGGFNEKLFF.

The chain is built from TRBV5-1 and TRBJ1-1; D perhaps matches TRBD1 (6 bases). The CDR3 runs to 14 residues. The germline V and J ends were trimmed by 4 bases and 0 bases, with 10 bases remaining between them. Germline CDR1 and CDR2: SGHRS and YFSETQ. DNA for the CDR3: TGCGCCAGCAGCCGGGACACTTTGAACACTGAAGCTTTCTTT. Its translation is CASSRDTLNTEAFF.

V usage is TRBV4-1 and J usage is TRBJ2-2; 12 nucleotides align to TRBD2. Losses at the gene ends were 3 bases for V and 5 bases for J; bases not matched to a gene: 7. Germline loops: CDR1 MGHRA, CDR2 YSYEKL. The CDR3 has 17 residues. CDR3 loop: CASSHSGLAGMTGELFF. The CDR3 nucleotides are TGCGCCAGCAGCCATTCCGGACTAGCGGGGATGACCGGGGAGCTGTTTTTT.

The chain couples TRBV4-1 to TRBJ1-1, with 11 nucleotides matching TRBD1. The germline CDR1 and CDR2 sequences are MGHRA and YSYEKL. The CDR3 extends over 17 amino acids. V was clipped by 4 bases and J by 1 base; unmatched bases: 8. CDR3 sequence reads: CASSPGQGAAENTEAFF. The CDR3 region has the DNA TGCGCCAGCAGCCCAGGACAGGGGGCCGCCGAGAACACTGAAGCTTTCTTT.

V usage is TRBV2 and J usage is TRBJ2-2; 7 positions agree with TRBD1. V lost 8 bases, J lost 6 bases, and 9 bases stayed unmatched. CDR3 size: 14 residues. Germline V gives CDR1 SNHLY, CDR2 FYNNEI. The CDR3 bases are TGTGCCAGCGAACTGACAGGGTATTCCGGGGAGCTGTTTTTT. Translation: CASELTGYSGELFF.

The chain has TRBV7-3 and TRBJ2-2; 8 nucleotides agree with TRBD2. The CDR3 contains 16 residues. J lost 0 bases, V lost 5 bases, and 5 bases had no gene match. Germline V gene sequence: CDR1 SGHTA, CDR2 FQGTGA. CDR3 residues: CASSQRLATNTGELFF. The CDR3 bases are TGTGCCAGCAGCCAGAGACTAGCGACGAACACCGGGGAGCTGTTTTTT. The full variable domain, with the rest looked up from reference TRBV7-3 and TRBJ2-2, is GAGVSQTPSNKVTEKGKYVELRCDPISGHTALYWYRQSLGQGPEFLIYFQGTGAADDSGLPNDRFFAVRPEGSVSTLKIQRTERGDSAVYLCASSQRLATNTGELFFGEGSRLTVL.

This clone came up once. The V call is TRBV15, the J call TRBJ2-3, with D perhaps TRBD2 (5 bases). Germline loops: CDR1 LNHNV, CDR2 YYDKDF (reference sequence). This CDR3 is built from 14 residues. V was shortened by 1 base and J by 3 bases, with 8 bases between the two germline ends. CDR3 nucleotides: TGTGCCACCAGCAGAGGAGAGGGAACAGATACGCAGTATTTT. It specifies CATSRGEGTDTQYF. The full variable domain, in which reference TRBV15 and TRBJ2-3 provide the parts outside the CDR3, is DAMVIQNPRYQVTQFGKPVTLSCSQTLNHNVMYWYQQKSSQAPKLLFHYYDKDFNNEADTPDNFQSRRPNTSFCFLDIRSPGLGDTAMYLCATSRGEGTDTQYFGPGTRLTVL.

The DNA for the CDR3 is TGTGCCAGCAGTTTAGGTACTTCTCTGGGTGCCCACGGGCAGTACTTC. Amino acids: CASSLGTSLGAHGQYF. The genes are TRBV28 and TRBJ2-7; no definite D call. V gave up 2 bases and J gave up 9 bases, with 23 bases separating them. The CDR3 is 16 amino acids. Germline V gene lookup returns CDR1 MDHEN and CDR2 SYDVKM.

The count of this clone is one. This sequence joins TRBV11-2 and TRBJ2-5; 9 nucleotides agree with TRBD1. This CDR3 contains 15 residues. The ends lost 1 base at V and 4 bases at J; junction bases unmatched: 4. Per germline, CDR1 SGHAT and CDR2 FQNNGV. CDR3: CASSLGDRDPETQYF. In DNA, the CDR3 is TGTGCCAGCAGCTTAGGGGACAGGGACCCAGAGACCCAGTACTTC.

This chain joins TRBV2 and TRBJ2-6; D is uncertain. CDR3 length: 16 amino acids. V gave up 7 bases and J gave up 2 bases, with 15 bases separating them. Looked up from germline, CDR1 is SNHLY and CDR2 is FYNNEI. CDR3 nucleotide sequence: TGTGCCAGCACCCCTCGAAGGGTCCCTGGGGCCAACGTCCTGACTTTC. Residues: CASTPRRVPGANVLTF.

The chain uses TRBV19 and TRBJ1-2; 8 bases line up with TRBD1. The V and J ends lost 7 bases and 2 bases, in that order; junction bases with no gene match: 6. The CDR3 has 14 residues. Germline V gene sequence: CDR1 LNHDA, CDR2 SQIVND (reference sequence). In DNA, the CDR3 is TGTGCCAGTACCTCAGGGGACAGGAACTATGGCTACACCTTC. It yields the protein CASTSGDRNYGYTF.

The rearrangement links TRBV28 to TRBJ2-6; D is possibly TRBD2 (6 bases). CDR1 is MDHEN, CDR2 SYDVKM, per germline. The V end lost 4 bases, the J end lost 4 bases, and 20 bases lay between the germline ends. The CDR3 spans 18 residues. CDR3: CASSYTPGSGAGANVLTF. The DNA for the CDR3 is TGTGCCAGCAGTTATACCCCGGGTAGCGGTGCCGGGGCCAACGTCCTGACTTTC.

The chain recombines TRBV5-1 with TRBJ2-1; 10 bases fit TRBD1. The trim removed 3 bases at V and 5 bases at J, leaving 2 bases unmatched. Per germline, CDR1 SGHRS and CDR2 YFSETQ. This CDR3 contains 14 residues. The CDR3, as DNA: TGCGCCAGCAGCTCGGGACAGGGGAACAATGAGCAGTTCTTC. This encodes CASSSGQGNNEQFF. Filled out from reference TRBV5-1 and TRBJ2-1, the complete variable domain reads KAGVTQTPRYLIKTRGQQVTLSCSPISGHRSVSWYQQTPGQGLQFLFEYFSETQRNKGNFPGRFSGRQFSNSRSEMNVSTLELGDSALYLCASSSGQGNNEQFFGPGTRLTVL.

This chain uses TRBV1 with TRBJ2-5. TRBV1 is deemed a pseudogene. This CDR3 comprises 13 residues. This CDR3 is CTSGQGVGETQYF. For the CDR3, the DNA is TGCACCAGCGGCCAGGGGGTAGGTGAGACCCAGTACTTC.